The clone carrying this TCR beta chain was counted a few times. Its cognate antigen is unknown. This sample is drawn from a study of blood T cells in healthy people across ages. This CDR3 has 15 amino acids. The germline V and J ends were trimmed by 4 bases and 2 bases, with 14 bases remaining between them. Germline CDR1 is LGHNA and CDR2 is YSLEER. It was with a sample-barcoded 5' primer and a J-beta primer mix that a second PCR of roughly 6 to 12 cycles was run. TCRdb reanalysed the 5' RACE reads using MiXCR and keeps one entry per CDR3 protein. The sample shows nearly 800,000 distinct CDR3 sequences, 25% of them seen only once. General observations from the study: The study found TCR beta diversity correlated strongly with naive T cell percentage. Per million T cells, the diversity of TCR beta decreased roughly linearly as age advanced. Compared with aged donors, long-lived donors showed fewer expanded clones, suggesting selection. The unsorted PBMCs prevented any conclusive comparison of naive versus antigen-experienced cells.

The same sample was also studied in work on T cells of mothers and their children.

The chain couples TRBV4-3 to TRBJ2-5; tentative D call: TRBD1 (6 bases). Sequences were obtained from blood. The clonotype was recovered from a boy aged 10-17 years in good health. CDR3 region: CASSLQAQGQETQYF. CDR3 nucleotide sequence: TGCGCCAGCAGCCTCCAGGCTCAGGGGCAAGAGACCCAGTACTTC.